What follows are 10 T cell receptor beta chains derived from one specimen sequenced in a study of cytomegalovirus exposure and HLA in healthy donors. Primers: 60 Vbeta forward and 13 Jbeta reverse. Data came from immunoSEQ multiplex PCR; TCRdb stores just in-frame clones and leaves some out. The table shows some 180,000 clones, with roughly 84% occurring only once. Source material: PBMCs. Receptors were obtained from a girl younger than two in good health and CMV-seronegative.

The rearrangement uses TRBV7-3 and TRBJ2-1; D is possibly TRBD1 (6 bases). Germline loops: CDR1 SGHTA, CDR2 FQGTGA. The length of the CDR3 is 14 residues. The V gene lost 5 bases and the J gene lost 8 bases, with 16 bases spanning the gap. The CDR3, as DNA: TGTGCCAGCAGCCCACAACAGGGTCGCTATGAGCAGTTCTTC. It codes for CASSPQQGRYEQFF.

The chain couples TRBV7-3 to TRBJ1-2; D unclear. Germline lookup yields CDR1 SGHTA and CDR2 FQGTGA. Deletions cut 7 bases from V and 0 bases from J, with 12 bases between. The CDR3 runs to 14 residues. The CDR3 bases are TGTGCCAGCAACCAACGGAGGGCTAACTATGGCTACACCTTC. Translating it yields CASNQRRANYGYTF.

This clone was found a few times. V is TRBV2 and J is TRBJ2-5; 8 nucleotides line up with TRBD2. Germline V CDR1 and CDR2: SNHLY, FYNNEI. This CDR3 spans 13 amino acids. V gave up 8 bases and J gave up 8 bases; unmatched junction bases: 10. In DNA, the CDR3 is TGTGCCAGCCGGGGGGGGGCCACACTAACCCAGTACTTC. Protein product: CASRGGATLTQYF.

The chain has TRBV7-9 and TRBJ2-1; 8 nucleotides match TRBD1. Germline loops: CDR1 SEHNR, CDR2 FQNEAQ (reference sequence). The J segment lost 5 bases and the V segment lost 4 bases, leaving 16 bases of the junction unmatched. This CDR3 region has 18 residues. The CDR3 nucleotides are TGTGCCAGCAGCTCCCGGGACAGGATCTCATCGGGAAACAATGAGCAGTTCTTC. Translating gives CASSSRDRISSGNNEQFF.

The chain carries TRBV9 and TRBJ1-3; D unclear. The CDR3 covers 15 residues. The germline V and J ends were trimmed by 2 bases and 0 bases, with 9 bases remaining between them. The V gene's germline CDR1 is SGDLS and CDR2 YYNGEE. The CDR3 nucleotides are TGTGCCAGCAGCGTGGAGGGTAACTCTGGAAACACCATATATTTT. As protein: CASSVEGNSGNTIYF.

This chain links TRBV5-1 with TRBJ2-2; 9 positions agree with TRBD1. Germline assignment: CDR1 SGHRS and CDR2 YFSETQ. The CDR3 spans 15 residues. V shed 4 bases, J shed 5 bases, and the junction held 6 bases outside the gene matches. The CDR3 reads CASSMGQGRTGELFF. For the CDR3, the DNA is TGCGCCAGCAGCATGGGACAGGGACGAACCGGGGAGCTGTTTTTT.

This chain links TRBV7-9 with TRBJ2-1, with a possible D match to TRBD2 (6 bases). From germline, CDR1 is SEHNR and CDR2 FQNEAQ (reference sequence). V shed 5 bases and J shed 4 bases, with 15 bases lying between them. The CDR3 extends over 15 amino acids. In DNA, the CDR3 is TGTGCCAGCAGCCTCGGGACTTGGGATTACAATGAGCAGTTCTTC. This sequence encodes CASSLGTWDYNEQFF.

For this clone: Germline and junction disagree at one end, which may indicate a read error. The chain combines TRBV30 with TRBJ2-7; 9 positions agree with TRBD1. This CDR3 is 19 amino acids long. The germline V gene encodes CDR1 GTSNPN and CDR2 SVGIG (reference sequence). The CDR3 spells CAWSVQSGTGWSRTYGQYF. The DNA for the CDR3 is TGTGCCTGGAGTGTACAGTCGGGGACAGGGTGGAGTCGCACCTACGGGCAGTACTTC.

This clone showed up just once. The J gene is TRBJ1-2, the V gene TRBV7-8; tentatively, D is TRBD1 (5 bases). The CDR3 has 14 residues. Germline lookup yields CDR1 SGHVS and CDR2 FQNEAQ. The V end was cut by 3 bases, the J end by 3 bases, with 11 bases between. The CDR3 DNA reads TGTGCCAGCAGCTTGAAGGAGACAGACTATGGCTACACCTTC. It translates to CASSLKETDYGYTF.

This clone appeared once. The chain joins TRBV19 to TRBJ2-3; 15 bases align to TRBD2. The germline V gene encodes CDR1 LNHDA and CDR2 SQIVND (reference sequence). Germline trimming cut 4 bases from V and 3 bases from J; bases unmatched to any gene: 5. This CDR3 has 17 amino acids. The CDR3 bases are TGTGCCAGTAGTAAGGGACTAGCGGGGGGAGAGACAGATACGCAGTATTTT. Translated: CASSKGLAGGETDTQYF. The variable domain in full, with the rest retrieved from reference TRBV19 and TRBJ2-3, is DGGITQSPKYLFRKEGQNVTLSCEQNLNHDAMYWYRQDPGQGLRLIYYSQIVNDFQKGDIAEGYSVSREKKESFPLTVTSAQKNPTAFYLCASSKGLAGGETDTQYFGPGTRLTVL.